This T cell receptor (beta chain) was retrieved from a study of neoadjuvant anti-PD-1 for oral cavity cancer. Documented time point: after neoadjuvant nivolumab, at surgical resection. Profiled with immunoSEQ multiplex PCR; TCRdb holds only in-frame clones, not every one. The sample holds 13,000 to 15,000 clones, roughly 70% seen once. CDR1 is SGHDT, CDR2 YYEEEE, per germline. The CDR3 runs to 14 residues. V was pared by 2 bases and J by 7 bases, with 12 bases between. The chain is built from TRBV5-6 and TRBJ2-2; no clear D. Sequences were derived from PBMCs, sampled after nivolumab (anti-PD-1) treatment. The TCR was taken from a person aged 40 to 85 with oral cavity squamous cell carcinoma. CDR3 region: CASSFYSRNGELFF. Here the CDR3 DNA reads TGTGCCAGCAGCTTCTATTCGCGAAACGGGGAGCTGTTTTTT.